Listed here are 10 T cell receptor beta chains from one sample, sequenced in a study of shared clonotypes between healthy human individuals (dated by TCRdb to 2019 to 2021). Library method: the immunoSEQ multiplex PCR assay. The table was pulled from immuneACCESS by TCRdb, which kept in-frame rearrangements only. Such tables lose some clones; where checked, under half of the loss comes from unresolved V genes, and the rest has no known cause. The sample contains over a million clones, roughly 97% of them found a single time. Of the sample, roughly 1.2% is held by the ten largest clones. Sequencing used naive CD4+ T cells sorted from blood. Interpreted using the paper, the cell subset or site label stands for: CD45RA+ positively selected. The receptors stem from a man between 25 and 39 years old in good health.

In its sample, this clone was seen once. The chain couples TRBV4-1 to TRBJ2-1; D remains unclear. CDR1 and CDR2 (germline): MGHRA, YSYEKL. This CDR3 has 16 amino acids. Trimming took 6 bases from V and 0 from J, leaving 15 bases between them. The CDR3 nucleotides are TGCGCCAGCAGGTATGATGCTGCGAGCTCCTACAATGAGCAGTTCTTC. This sequence encodes CASRYDAASSYNEQFF.

This chain uses TRBV28 with TRBJ2-7, with D possibly matching TRBD1 (6 bases). This CDR3 is 15 amino acids long. Germline CDR1 and CDR2: MDHEN and SYDVKM. Between the trimmed V and J ends, which lost 6 bases and 2 bases, there was a span of 17 bases. CDR3 DNA sequence: TGTGCCAGCAGCCGGTACCGGGACAATCCCTACGAGCAGTACTTC. Encoded protein: CASSRYRDNPYEQYF.

This clone has just one count. In nucleotides, the CDR3 is TGTGCCAGCAGCCAGAGCGACAGGGTCTCTTTCCGCACCGGGGAGCTGTTTTTT. Translated: CASSQSDRVSFRTGELFF. V gene TRBV14 combines with J gene TRBJ2-2; 7 positions agree with TRBD1. The V gene end was trimmed by 3 bases and the J gene end by 4 bases; junction bases not matched to a gene: 14. The CDR3 contains 18 residues. The germline V gene has CDR1 SGHDN and CDR2 FVKESK.

The V call is TRBV21-1, the J call TRBJ1-5. TRBV21-1 corresponds to a pseudogene. CDR3 size: 14 residues. CDR3 sequence reads: CASSQKGEDQPQHF. In nucleotides, the CDR3 is TGTGCCAGCAGCCAAAAGGGGGAGGATCAGCCCCAGCATTTT.

This clone has a single count. The chain combines TRBV11-2 with TRBJ2-7; D is uncertain. CDR1 is SGHAT, CDR2 FQNNGV, per germline. V was trimmed by 9 bases and J by 4 bases, leaving 4 bases between them. The length of the CDR3 is 9 residues. CDR3 residues: CARYYEQYF. DNA for the CDR3: TGTGCCAGATATTACGAGCAGTACTTC.

The chain employs TRBV9 and TRBJ2-1, with a tentative D call TRBD2 (6 bases). Germline CDR1 SGDLS, CDR2 YYNGEE. V dropped 7 bases and J dropped 6 bases, with 14 bases sitting between them. The CDR3 loop spans 13 amino acids. CDR3 loop: CASARGGSNEQFF. The CDR3 DNA is TGTGCCAGCGCCCGGGGAGGTAGCAATGAGCAGTTCTTC.

The chain employs TRBV5-1 and TRBJ2-3; tentative D call: TRBD2 (6 bases). This CDR3 has 16 amino acids. The germline gives CDR1 SGHRS, CDR2 YFSETQ. Trimming removed 5 bases at V and 3 bases at J, with 19 bases between. The CDR3 spells CASSGGNGMGTDTQYF. CDR3 nucleotide sequence: TGCGCCAGCAGTGGGGGGAACGGCATGGGGACAGATACGCAGTATTTT.

The chain is built from TRBV5-8 and TRBJ2-2; 13 bases agree with TRBD2. Germline V gene lookup returns CDR1 SGHTS and CDR2 YDEGEE. The CDR3 is 16 amino acids. Trimming removed 1 base from V and 8 bases from J; junction bases left unmatched: 5. The CDR3 nucleotides read TGTGCCAGCAGCTTGACTAGCGGGAGGGCCTTAGGGGAGCTGTTTTTT. Translation: CASSLTSGRALGELFF.

This chain links TRBV19 with TRBJ2-7; D perhaps matches TRBD1 (6 bases). V shed 1 base and J shed 3 bases, with 7 bases lying between them. Germline V gene data show CDR1 as LNHDA and CDR2 as SQIVND (reference sequence). The CDR3 spans 13 residues. In DNA form, the CDR3 reads TGTGCCAGTAGTATAGCGGACAGCTACGAGCAGTACTTC. It codes for CASSIADSYEQYF.

This rearrangement joins TRBV27 to TRBJ2-3; TRBD2 agrees at 11 bases. The CDR3 sequence is 16 residues long. The germline CDR1 and CDR2 sequences are MNHEY and SMNVEV (reference sequence). Trimming removed 6 bases from V and 3 bases from J; junction bases left unmatched: 8. The CDR3 bases are TGTGCCAGCAGCTTACTAGCGGGAGTTTGGACAGATACGCAGTATTTT. Its protein product is CASSLLAGVWTDTQYF.